This T cell receptor (beta chain) was sequenced during a study of blood T cell repertoires in COVID-19 (dated by TCRdb to 2018 to 2021). Regarding the research as a whole: The collaborator samples originated in the United States, Italy and Spain and spanned the acute and convalescent phases of COVID-19. Subjects who had been exposed to COVID-19, were actively infected with it, or had recovered from it provided the deeply sampled blood TCRbeta repertoires that made up the dataset. Samples were obtained from the ongoing ImmuneRACE study (first 160 participants) and from about 1,300 subjects provided by 6 global collaborators. Where available, HLA class I and class II types were obtained from metadata supplied by the sample provider rather than from assay-based typing. A de-identified subject ID, COVID-19 status, age in years and sex were almost always included in the sample metadata. The prospective study material was composed of cDNA or gDNA derived from T cells, B-cell-depleted T cells, or PBMCs. The repertoires were released in a freely available public database intended as a resource for research on the immune response to SARS-CoV-2.

General study outcomes and caveats: Clinical and demographic metadata were provided uncurated, with the amount varying by source and participant.

Comment on this clone: This receptor's antigen is unknown. Per-base quality was not reported, and no clone a single base away is much larger than it.

A second Seattle source provided samples from volunteer blood donors who had recovered from COVID-19. The collaborating institutions used their own protocols to collect whole blood in K2EDTA tubes. For TCRbeta analysis, collaborator samples were shipped as frozen whole blood, as isolated PBMCs, or as DNA extracted from either sample type. TCRbeta CDR3 regions were amplified from genomic DNA using the immunoSEQ Assay, a bias-controlled multiplex PCR. Under the source paper's analysis protocol: The number of nucleated cells in each sample was estimated from the amplification of reference gene primers within the assay. To quantify the absolute abundance of each unique TCRbeta CDR3 rearrangement, sequence reads were collapsed and filtered. Productive Simpson clonality was computed per sample as the square root of Simpson's diversity index over productive rearrangements. The source is immuneACCESS, and TCRdb retained only in-frame sequences with V and J called. Part of the clones is not carried over; for the studies checked, unresolved V genes explain less than half of this, and the remainder is unexplained. V and J calls plus clone size are reproduced from that table; the DNA served to infer D and trimming. In all, the sample holds 250,000 to 350,000 clones, and around 87% of those were seen once. 7.8% of the sample belongs to the ten largest clones.

CDR1 is given as LGHNA and CDR2 as YSLEER, both from the germline V gene. The CDR3 sequence holds 16 residues, the cysteine and phenylalanine included. Only the CDR3 DNA is retained, 48 bases long and in frame from the first base. V and J lose 4 bases and 4 bases, and a span of 17 bases separates them. Source material: peripheral blood. The TCR comes from a woman aged 50 to 60 who had recovered from COVID-19. Rearrangement joined TRBV4-3 to TRBJ1-5, with a tentative D gene TRBD1 over 5 matching bases. The sequence in DNA is TGCGCCAGCAGCCCGGAGGCGGGACGAAATAATCAGCCCCAGCATTTT. Its protein is CASSPEAGRNNQPQHF.